Below are 18 T cell receptor beta chains sequenced from a single sample in a study of PD-L1 blockade in urothelial cancer. Profiling relied on immunoSEQ multiplex PCR, and the TCRdb table lists in-frame clones only, not all of them. The sample includes 40,000 or so clones, 70% to 85% of them seen just once. Sample: PBMCs, taken around atezolizumab (anti-PD-L1) treatment. The origin of the receptors is a man aged 70-80 years with urothelial cancer.

J is TRBJ1-5 and V is TRBV7-9; D is undetermined. V lost 3 bases and J 3 bases, leaving 6 bases between the germline ends. The germline CDR1 and CDR2 sequences are SEHNR and FQNEAQ (reference sequence). CDR3 size: 13 residues. The CDR3 DNA follows: TGTGCCAGCAGCTTGGGCGACAATCAGCCCCAGCATTTT. Translation: CASSLGDNQPQHF.

This clone has a single count. V and J are TRBV29-1 and TRBJ1-1; 11 bases align to TRBD1. The germline V gene has CDR1 SQVTM and CDR2 ANQGSEA. Trimming cost V 7 bases and J 3 bases; bases outside gene matches: 19. The CDR3 is 18 residues long. CDR3 nucleotide sequence: TGCAGCGCCAGACCCGGGACAGGGGGTTTAAGTCCGGACACTGAAGCTTTCTTT. Its translation is CSARPGTGGLSPDTEAFF.

This rearrangement joins TRBV6-5 to TRBJ2-3; D is perhaps TRBD2 (5 bases). V was cut by 2 bases and J by 7 bases, with 10 bases left in between. This CDR3 is built from 13 residues. CDR1 is MNHEY, CDR2 SVGAGI, per germline. As DNA, the CDR3 is TGTGCCAGCAGTTACCGGCCTAGCAATACGCAGTATTTT. This gives the protein CASSYRPSNTQYF.

In this sample, this clone turned up once. This sequence joins TRBV28 and TRBJ2-5, with 11 bases matching TRBD2. After removal of 7 bases from V and 7 bases from J, the junction contained 17 bases not matched to a gene. The CDR3 is 17 residues long. Germline loops: CDR1 MDHEN, CDR2 SYDVKM. CDR3 residues: CASNIGTSGSGGGTQYF. The CDR3 DNA reads as TGTGCCAGCAATATTGGTACTAGCGGGAGTGGGGGCGGGACCCAGTACTTC. The entire variable domain, with the rest obtained from reference TRBV28 and TRBJ2-5, is as follows: DVKVTQSSRYLVKRTGEKVFLECVQDMDHENMFWYRQDPGLGLRLIYFSYDVKMKEKGDIPEGYSVSREKKERFSLILESASTNQTSMYLCASNIGTSGSGGGTQYFGPGTRLLVL.

This clone was seen more than once but under ten times. The CDR3 region is CASSLSGVTYNEQFF. The DNA of the CDR3 is TGTGCCAGCAGTTTATCAGGGGTAACCTACAATGAGCAGTTCTTC. The chain uses TRBV27 and TRBJ2-1; possibly TRBD1 for D (5 bases). V was pared by 0 bases and J by 2 bases, with 8 bases between. The CDR3 contains 15 residues. CDR1 and CDR2 from the germline V gene are MNHEY and SMNVEV (reference sequence).

The V and J genes are TRBV5-1 and TRBJ2-1, with 9 bases identical to TRBD2. CDR1 and CDR2 (germline): SGHRS, YFSETQ. The CDR3 spans 13 residues. Germline trimming cut 4 bases from V and 6 bases from J; bases unmatched to any gene: 2. CDR3 in DNA: TGCGCCAGCAGCGCGGGGGGGATCAATGAGCAGTTCTTC. Translated, it gives CASSAGGINEQFF.

The chain recombines TRBV28 with TRBJ1-1; tentative D call: TRBD1 (5 bases). The CDR3 length is 12 residues. Germline V gene sequence: CDR1 MDHEN, CDR2 SYDVKM. V lost 5 bases and J 10 bases, leaving 14 bases between the germline ends. The CDR3 protein is CASSRPGGGAFF. CDR3 sequence (DNA): TGTGCCAGCAGTCGACCGGGGGGGGGAGCTTTCTTT.

The DNA of the CDR3 is TGTGCCAGCAGTTCCCGGGGAGGCGAGCAGTACTTC. Protein: CASSSRGGEQYF. This sequence joins TRBV28 and TRBJ2-7; D perhaps matches TRBD2 (6 bases). From germline, CDR1 is MDHEN and CDR2 SYDVKM. V lost 4 bases and J 6 bases, leaving 10 bases between the germline ends. The CDR3 is made up of 12 amino acids.

The genes are TRBV9 and TRBJ2-7, with 7 bases fitting TRBD2. Per germline, CDR1 SGDLS and CDR2 YYNGEE. The CDR3 extends over 15 amino acids. Trimming cost V 6 bases and J 1 base; bases outside gene matches: 10. The CDR3 DNA sequence: TGTGCCAGCACCCCCACGGGAGGAGCTTCCTACGAGCAGTACTTC. It codes for CASTPTGGASYEQYF.

The rearrangement uses TRBV18 and TRBJ2-2, with unresolved D. Between the trimmed V and J ends, which lost 3 bases and 0 bases, there was a span of 11 bases. The CDR3 spans 16 residues. Germline V gene lookup returns CDR1 KGHSH and CDR2 LQKENI. In nucleotides, the CDR3 is TGTGCCAGCTCACCTCGTGGGCCTCCGAACACCGGGGAGCTGTTTTTT. It is translated as CASSPRGPPNTGELFF.

The chain combines TRBV28 with TRBJ1-1; D is ambiguous. There are 12 residues in the CDR3. Trimming removed 4 bases at V and 1 base at J, with 4 bases between. Germline CDR1 reads MDHEN; CDR2 reads SYDVKM. CDR3 coding DNA: TGTGCCAGCAGTTATAAGAACACTGAAGCTTTCTTT. Its protein product is CASSYKNTEAFF.

The rearrangement uses TRBV29-1 and TRBJ2-1; D call uncertain. The CDR3 sequence is 11 residues long. The V and J ends lost 5 bases and 1 base respectively, with 3 bases between them. Germline CDR1 and CDR2: SQVTM and ANQGSEA. The CDR3 coding sequence is TGCAGCGTTCTATCCTACAATGAGCAGTTCTTC. Translating it yields CSVLSYNEQFF.

V gene TRBV5-1 combines with J gene TRBJ2-2; 8 positions agree with TRBD2. There are 15 residues in the CDR3. Unmatched junction bases numbered 5, after V lost 0 bases and J lost 7 bases. Germline loops: CDR1 SGHRS, CDR2 YFSETQ. The CDR3: CASSLGMGTSGELFF. The CDR3 DNA is TGCGCCAGCAGCTTGGGTATGGGGACTAGCGGGGAGCTGTTTTTT.

The rearrangement uses TRBV28 and TRBJ1-3, with D perhaps matching TRBD1 (6 bases). The CDR3 sequence is 15 residues long. Germline CDR1 is MDHEN and CDR2 is SYDVKM. Trimming took off 6 bases at V and 0 bases at J, with 12 bases between the two ends. CDR3: CASSLTGISGNTIYF. CDR3 nucleotides: TGTGCCAGCAGCCTAACAGGGATCTCTGGAAACACCATATATTTT. Full variable domain (outside the CDR3, taken from reference TRBV28 and TRBJ1-3): DVKVTQSSRYLVKRTGEKVFLECVQDMDHENMFWYRQDPGLGLRLIYFSYDVKMKEKGDIPEGYSVSREKKERFSLILESASTNQTSMYLCASSLTGISGNTIYFGEGSWLTVV.

The chain joins TRBV6-1 to TRBJ1-4, with 10 bases fitting TRBD1. The CDR3 is 15 residues long. V gave up 8 bases and J gave up 7 bases; unmatched junction bases: 10. CDR1 MNHNS and CDR2 SASEGT come from the germline V gene. The CDR3 DNA reads TGTGCCAGCGAGAATCCGGGACAGGGGCCTGAAAAACTGTTTTTT. This codes for CASENPGQGPEKLFF.

This clone was seen a handful of times. V and J are TRBV11-3 and TRBJ2-3, with 14 bases that match TRBD2. The length of the CDR3 is 18 residues. The ends lost 4 bases at V and 5 bases at J; junction bases unmatched: 11. The germline V gene has CDR1 SGHNT and CDR2 YENEEA. The CDR3 bases are TGTGCCAGCAGCTCCGGGACTAGCGGGGGCTACGACCAAGATACGCAGTATTTT. Translated: CASSSGTSGGYDQDTQYF.

This clone was counted once. The V and J genes are TRBV13 and TRBJ2-1; 8 bases map to TRBD1. This CDR3 is 20 amino acids long. The V gene end was trimmed by 5 bases and the J gene end by 4 bases; junction bases not matched to a gene: 22. Per germline, CDR1 PRHDT and CDR2 FYEKMQ (reference sequence). As DNA, the CDR3 is TGTGCCAGCAGCCCTGCCGTCGACAGGGGCCGGGTCTCGGAATACAATGAGCAGTTCTTC. This codes for CASSPAVDRGRVSEYNEQFF.

This chain links TRBV5-1 with TRBJ2-1; D is possibly TRBD2 (5 bases). The CDR3 is 16 amino acids. Trimming stripped 5 bases from V and 5 bases from J, with 20 bases between. The germline CDR1 and CDR2 sequences are SGHRS and YFSETQ. CDR3 DNA: TGCGCCAGCAGTTATCCCTCCGGGGTAGGCCACAATGAGCAGTTCTTC. This sequence encodes CASSYPSGVGHNEQFF.